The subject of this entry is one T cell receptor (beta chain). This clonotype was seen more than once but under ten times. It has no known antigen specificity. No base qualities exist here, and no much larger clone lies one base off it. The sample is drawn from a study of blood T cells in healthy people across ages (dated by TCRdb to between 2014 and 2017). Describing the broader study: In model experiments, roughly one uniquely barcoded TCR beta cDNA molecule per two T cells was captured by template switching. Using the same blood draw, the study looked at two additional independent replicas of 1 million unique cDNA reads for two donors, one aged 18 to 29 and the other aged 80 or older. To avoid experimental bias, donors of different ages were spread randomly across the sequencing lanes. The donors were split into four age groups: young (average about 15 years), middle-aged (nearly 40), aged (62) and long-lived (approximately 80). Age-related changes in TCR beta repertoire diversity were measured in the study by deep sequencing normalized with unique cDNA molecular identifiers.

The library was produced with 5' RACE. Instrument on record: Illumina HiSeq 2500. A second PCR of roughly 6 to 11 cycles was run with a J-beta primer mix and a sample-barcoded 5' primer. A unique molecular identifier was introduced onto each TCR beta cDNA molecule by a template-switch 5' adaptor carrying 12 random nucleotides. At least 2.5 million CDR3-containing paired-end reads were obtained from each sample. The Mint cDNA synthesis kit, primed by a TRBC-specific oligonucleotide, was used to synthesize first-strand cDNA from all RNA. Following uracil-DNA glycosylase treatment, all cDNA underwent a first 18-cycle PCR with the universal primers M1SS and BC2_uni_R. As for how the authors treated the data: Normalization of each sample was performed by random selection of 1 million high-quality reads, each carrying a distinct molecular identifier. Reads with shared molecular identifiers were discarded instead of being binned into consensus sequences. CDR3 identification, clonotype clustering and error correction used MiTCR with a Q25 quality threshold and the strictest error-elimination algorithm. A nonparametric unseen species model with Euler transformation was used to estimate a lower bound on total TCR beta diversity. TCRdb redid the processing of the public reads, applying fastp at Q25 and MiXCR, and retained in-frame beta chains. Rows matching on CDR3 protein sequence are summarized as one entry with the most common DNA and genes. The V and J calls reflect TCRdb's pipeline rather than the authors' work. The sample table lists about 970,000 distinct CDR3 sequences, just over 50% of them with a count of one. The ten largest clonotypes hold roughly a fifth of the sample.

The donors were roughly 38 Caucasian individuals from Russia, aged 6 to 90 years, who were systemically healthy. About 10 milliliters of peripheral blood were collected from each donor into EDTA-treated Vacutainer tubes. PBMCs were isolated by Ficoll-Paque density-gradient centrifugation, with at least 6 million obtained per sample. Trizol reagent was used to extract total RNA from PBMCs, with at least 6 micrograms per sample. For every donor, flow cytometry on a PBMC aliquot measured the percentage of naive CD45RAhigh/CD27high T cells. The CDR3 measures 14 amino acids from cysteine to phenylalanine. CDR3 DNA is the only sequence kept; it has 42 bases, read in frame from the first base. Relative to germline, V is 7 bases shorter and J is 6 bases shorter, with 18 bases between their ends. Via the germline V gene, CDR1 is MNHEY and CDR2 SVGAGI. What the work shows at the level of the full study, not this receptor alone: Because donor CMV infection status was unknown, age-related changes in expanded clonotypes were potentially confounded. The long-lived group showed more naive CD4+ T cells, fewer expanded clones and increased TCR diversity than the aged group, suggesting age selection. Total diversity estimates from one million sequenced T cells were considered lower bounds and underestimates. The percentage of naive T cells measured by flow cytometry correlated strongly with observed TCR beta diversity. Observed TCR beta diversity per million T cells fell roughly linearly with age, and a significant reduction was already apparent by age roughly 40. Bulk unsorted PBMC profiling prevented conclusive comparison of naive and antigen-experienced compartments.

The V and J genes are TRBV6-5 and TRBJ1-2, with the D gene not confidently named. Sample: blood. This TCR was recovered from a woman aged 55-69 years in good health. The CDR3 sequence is CASTPRAGRDGYTF. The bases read TGTGCCAGCACCCCAAGAGCAGGCAGAGATGGCTACACCTTC.